These T cell receptor beta chains were read from a single sample in a study of identical twins. MiXCR, applied by TCRdb to the 5' RACE reads, yields one record per CDR3 protein. The data hold some 1,600,000 distinct CDR3 sequences, with roughly 35% observed a single time. Sequencing used cord blood. These receptors all stem from a newborn girl in good health. CDR3s include the opening cysteine and the closing phenylalanine or tryptophan. Only some rows state a clone size, as once, few, many or a class for expanded clones.

clone_size	v_call	j_call	cdr3_length	cdr3_aa
few	TRBV6-5	TRBJ1-2	13	CASRNWDSYGYTF
many	TRBV24-1	TRBJ2-1	18	CATSDLESAGAGYNEQFF
NA	TRBV5-1	TRBJ1-1	14	CASSSDRLYTEAFF
NA	TRBV20-1	TRBJ2-5	15	CSAELSGRGQETQYF
once	TRBV7-8	TRBJ1-2	12	CARMWQGEGYTF
few	TRBV4-1	TRBJ2-1	16	CASSHGPLSGGYEQFF
NA	TRBV2	TRBJ1-3	14	CASTEHPSGNTIYF
NA	TRBV2	TRBJ1-5	12	CASSVPLRAQHF
many	TRBV25-1	TRBJ2-7	17	CASSDNLLAGVSAEQYF
NA	TRBV20-1	TRBJ2-7	16	CSAGASSGGVPYEQYF
few	TRBV5-1	TRBJ2-7	16	CASSLLVGQGINEQYF
NA	TRBV5-5	TRBJ2-7	13	CASSLEGNHEQYF
NA	TRBV20-1	TRBJ2-7	14	CSATPGTFLYEQYF
once	TRBV27	NA	14	CASRARTHPIEQYF
NA	TRBV5-1	TRBJ1-1	14	CASSLEAKDTEAFF
few	TRBV10-3	NA	12	CAIRDRTYEQYF
NA	TRBV10-2	TRBJ2-7	17	CASSGLAGDLSSYEQYF
NA	TRBV7-2	TRBJ2-1	13	CASSLTRLDEQFF
many	TRBV5-1	TRBJ1-2	15	CASSLGTSSVYGYTF
once	TRBV24-1	TRBJ1-1	14	CATRTPGPVTEAFF
few	TRBV20-1	TRBJ2-3	13	CSAHSGVADTQYF
few	TRBV7-6	TRBJ2-3	17	CASSLVRASGRTDTQYF
NA	TRBV6-2/TRBV6-3	TRBJ1-5	19	CASTQGPEAFFGQRQPQHF
NA	TRBV27	TRBJ2-3	14	CASSIRTSSDTQYF
NA	TRBV20-1	TRBJ2-3	14	CSARRGVWTDTQYF
many	TRBV20-1	TRBJ2-1	13	CSALGLADNEQFF
NA	TRBV25-1	TRBJ2-1	15	CASSEYEKGWIGQFF
NA	TRBV19	TRBJ1-2	13	CASSIQANYGYTF
few	TRBV5-1	TRBJ1-1	14	CASSLGGSETEAFF
NA	TRBV4-2	TRBJ2-3	18	CASSQELAGYSSTDTQYF
NA	TRBV29-1	TRBJ1-2	15	CSVPESGGRNYGYTF